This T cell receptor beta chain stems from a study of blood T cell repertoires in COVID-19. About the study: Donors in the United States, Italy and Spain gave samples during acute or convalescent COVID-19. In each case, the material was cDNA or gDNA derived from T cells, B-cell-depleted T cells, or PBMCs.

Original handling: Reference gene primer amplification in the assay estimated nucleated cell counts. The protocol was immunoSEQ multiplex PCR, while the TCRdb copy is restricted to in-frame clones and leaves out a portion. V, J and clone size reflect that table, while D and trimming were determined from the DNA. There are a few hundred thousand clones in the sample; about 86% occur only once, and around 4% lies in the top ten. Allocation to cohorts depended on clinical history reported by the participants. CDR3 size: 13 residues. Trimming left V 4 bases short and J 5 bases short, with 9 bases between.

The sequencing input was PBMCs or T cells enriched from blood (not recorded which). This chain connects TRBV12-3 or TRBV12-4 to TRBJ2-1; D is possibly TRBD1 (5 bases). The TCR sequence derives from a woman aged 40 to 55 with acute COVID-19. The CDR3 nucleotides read TGTGCCAGCAGTTCGACAGCAAACAATGAGCAGTTCTTC. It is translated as CASSSTANNEQFF.